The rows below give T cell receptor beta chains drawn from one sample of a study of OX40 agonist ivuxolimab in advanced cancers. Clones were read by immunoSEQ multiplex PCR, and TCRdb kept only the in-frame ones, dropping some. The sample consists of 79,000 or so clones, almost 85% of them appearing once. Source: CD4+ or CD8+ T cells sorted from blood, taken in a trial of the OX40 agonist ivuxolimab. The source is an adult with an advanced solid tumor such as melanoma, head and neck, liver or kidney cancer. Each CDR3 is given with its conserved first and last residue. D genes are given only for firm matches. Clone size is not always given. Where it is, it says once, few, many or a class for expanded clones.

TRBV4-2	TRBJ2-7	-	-	TGTGCCAGCAGCCAAGATCTTGCGGGTAGCGGCTCCTACGAGCAGTACTTC	CASSQDLAGSGSYEQYF
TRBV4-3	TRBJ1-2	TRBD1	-	TGCGCCAGCAGCCAAGAAAGTCAGGGGGCGCTTGGCTACACCTTC	CASSQESQGALGYTF
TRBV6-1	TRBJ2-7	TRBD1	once	TGTGCCAGCAGTGAAAGGGGGCCCTCCGTCCGGGACAGGGTCTACGAGCAGTACTTC	CASSERGPSVRDRVYEQYF
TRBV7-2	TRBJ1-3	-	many	TGTGCCAGCAGCTCAGCGGGGATTGAAGGAAACACCATATATTTT	CASSSAGIEGNTIYF
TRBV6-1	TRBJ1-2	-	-	TGTGCCAGCACGCTCAGCTATGGCTACACCTTC	CASTLSYGYTF
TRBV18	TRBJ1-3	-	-	TGTGCCAGCTCACCACAACAGTCTCCTGGAAACACCATATATTTT	CASSPQQSPGNTIYF
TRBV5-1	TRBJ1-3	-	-	TGCGCCAGCAGCTCATCTCCCGCAGCCTCTGGAAACACCATATATTTT	CASSSSPAASGNTIYF
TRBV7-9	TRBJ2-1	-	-	TGTGCCAGCAGCTTAGCGCGCGCGCAGGGGCGGAATGAGCAGTTCTTC	CASSLARAQGRNEQFF
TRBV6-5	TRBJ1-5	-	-	TGTGCCAGCAGTAAAAAGGGGGGCAATCAGCCCCAGCATTTT	CASSKKGGNQPQHF
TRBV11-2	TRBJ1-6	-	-	TGTGCCAGCAGCTCATCGAGGGAACACTCACCCCTCCACTTT	CASSSSREHSPLHF
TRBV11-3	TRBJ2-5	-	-	TGTGCCAGCAGCCTGGGGAACCGGGAGACCCAGTACTTC	CASSLGNRETQYF
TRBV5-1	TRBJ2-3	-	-	TGCGCCAGCAGCTTGGCCCAGGGGACAGATACGCAGTATTTT	CASSLAQGTDTQYF
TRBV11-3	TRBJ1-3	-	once	TGTGCCAGCAGCTTAGGTCTTAGCTCTGGAAACACCATATATTTT	CASSLGLSSGNTIYF
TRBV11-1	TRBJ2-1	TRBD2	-	TGTGCCAGCAGCTTAGGCGAAGGGCGCGGGGGGTCCTACAATGAGCAGTTCTTC	CASSLGEGRGGSYNEQFF